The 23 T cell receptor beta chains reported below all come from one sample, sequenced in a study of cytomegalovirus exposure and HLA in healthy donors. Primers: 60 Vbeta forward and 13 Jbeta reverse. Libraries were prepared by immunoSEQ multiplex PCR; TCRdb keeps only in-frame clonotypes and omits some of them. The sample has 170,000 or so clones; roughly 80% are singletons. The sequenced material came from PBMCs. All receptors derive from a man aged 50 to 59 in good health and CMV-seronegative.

DNA of the CDR3: TGTGCCAGCAGGCCCCCCTCGGGAGGCACCGGGGAGCTGTTTTTT. This codes for CASRPPSGGTGELFF. V gene TRBV9 combines with J gene TRBJ2-2; 7 bases line up with TRBD2. The CDR3 length is 15 residues. V shed 5 bases, J shed 4 bases, and the junction held 8 bases outside the gene matches. Germline assignment: CDR1 SGDLS and CDR2 YYNGEE.

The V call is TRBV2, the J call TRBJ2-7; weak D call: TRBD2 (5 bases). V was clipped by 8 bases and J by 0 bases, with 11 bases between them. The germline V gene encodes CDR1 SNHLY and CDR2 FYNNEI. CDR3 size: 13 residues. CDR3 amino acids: CASLRGHSYEQYF. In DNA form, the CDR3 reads TGTGCCAGCCTACGAGGGCACTCCTACGAGCAGTACTTC.

CDR3 bases: TGTGCCACCAGCAGGGGGTGGGGGGGGAGGACAGATACGCAGTATTTT. Translated, it gives CATSRGWGGRTDTQYF. The genes are TRBV15 and TRBJ2-3, with 7 bases matching TRBD2. The CDR3 runs to 16 residues. CDR1 is LNHNV, CDR2 YYDKDF, per germline (reference sequence). Trimming cost V 3 bases and J 3 bases; bases outside gene matches: 9.

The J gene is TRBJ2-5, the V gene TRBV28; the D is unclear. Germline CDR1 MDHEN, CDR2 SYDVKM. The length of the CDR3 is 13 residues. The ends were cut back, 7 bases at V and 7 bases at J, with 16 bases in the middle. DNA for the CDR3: TGTGCCAGCACCAAAGACAAGATTGGGACCCAGTACTTC. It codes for CASTKDKIGTQYF.

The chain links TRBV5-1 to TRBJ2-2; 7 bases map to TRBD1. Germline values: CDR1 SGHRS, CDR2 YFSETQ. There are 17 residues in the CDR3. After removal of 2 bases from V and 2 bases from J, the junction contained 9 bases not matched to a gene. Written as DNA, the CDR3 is TGCGCCAGCAGCTTCGTAGACAGGGCGATAAACACCGGGGAGCTGTTTTTT. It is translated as CASSFVDRAINTGELFF. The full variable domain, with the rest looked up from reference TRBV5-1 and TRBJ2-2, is KAGVTQTPRYLIKTRGQQVTLSCSPISGHRSVSWYQQTPGQGLQFLFEYFSETQRNKGNFPGRFSGRQFSNSRSEMNVSTLELGDSALYLCASSFVDRAINTGELFFGEGSRLTVL.

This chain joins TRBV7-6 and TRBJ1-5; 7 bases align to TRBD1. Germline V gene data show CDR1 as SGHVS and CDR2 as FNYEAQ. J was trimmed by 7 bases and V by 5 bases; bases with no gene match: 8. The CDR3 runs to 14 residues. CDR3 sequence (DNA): TGTGCCAGCAGCCTTGGACAGGCTGGACAGCCCCAGCATTTT. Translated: CASSLGQAGQPQHF.

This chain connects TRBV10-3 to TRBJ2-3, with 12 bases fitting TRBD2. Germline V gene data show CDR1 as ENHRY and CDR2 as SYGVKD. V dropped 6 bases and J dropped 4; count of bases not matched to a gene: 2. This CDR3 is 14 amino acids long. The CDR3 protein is CAIRASGGADTQYF. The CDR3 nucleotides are TGTGCCATCAGGGCTAGCGGGGGGGCAGATACGCAGTATTTT.

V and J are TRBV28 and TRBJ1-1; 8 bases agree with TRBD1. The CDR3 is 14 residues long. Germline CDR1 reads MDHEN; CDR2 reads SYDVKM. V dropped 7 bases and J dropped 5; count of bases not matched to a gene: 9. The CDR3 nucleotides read TGTGCCAGCATTAACCAGGGGGCGCGAACTGAAGCTTTCTTT. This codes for CASINQGARTEAFF.

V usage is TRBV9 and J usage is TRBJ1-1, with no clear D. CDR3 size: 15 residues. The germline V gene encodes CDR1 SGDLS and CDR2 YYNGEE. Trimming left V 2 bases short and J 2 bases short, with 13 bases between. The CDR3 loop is CASSVRSTENTEAFF. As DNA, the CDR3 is TGTGCCAGCAGCGTGCGATCAACAGAAAACACTGAAGCTTTCTTT.

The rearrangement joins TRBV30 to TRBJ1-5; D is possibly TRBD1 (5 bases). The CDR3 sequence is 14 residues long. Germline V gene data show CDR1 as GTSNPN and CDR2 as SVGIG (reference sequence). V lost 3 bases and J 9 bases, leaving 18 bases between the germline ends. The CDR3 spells CAWSQGPSSGPQHF. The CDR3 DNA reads TGTGCCTGGAGCCAGGGCCCCTCTTCGGGGCCCCAGCATTTT.

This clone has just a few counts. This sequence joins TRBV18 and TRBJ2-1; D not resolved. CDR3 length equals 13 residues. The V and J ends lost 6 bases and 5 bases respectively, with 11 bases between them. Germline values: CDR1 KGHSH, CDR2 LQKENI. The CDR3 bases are TGTGCCAGCTCTCCCCTACAGAACAATGAGCAGTTCTTC. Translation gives CASSPLQNNEQFF.

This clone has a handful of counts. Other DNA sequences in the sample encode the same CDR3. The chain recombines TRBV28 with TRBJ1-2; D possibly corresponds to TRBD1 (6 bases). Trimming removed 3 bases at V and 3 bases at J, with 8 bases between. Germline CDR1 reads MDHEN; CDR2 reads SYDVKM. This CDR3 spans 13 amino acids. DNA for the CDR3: TGTGCCAGCAGTTTCAACAGGGACTATGGCTACACCTTC. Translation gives CASSFNRDYGYTF.

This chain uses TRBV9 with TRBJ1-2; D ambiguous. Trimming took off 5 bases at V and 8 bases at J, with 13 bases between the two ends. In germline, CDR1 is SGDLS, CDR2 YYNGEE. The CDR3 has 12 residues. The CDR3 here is CASRGLLRGYTF. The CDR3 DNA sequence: TGTGCCAGCAGAGGTTTACTACGGGGCTACACCTTC.

CDR3 loop: CASSLGGLGENQPQHF. The CDR3 bases are TGTGCCAGCAGCTTAGGGGGTCTGGGAGAGAATCAGCCCCAGCATTTT. This rearrangement joins TRBV7-2 to TRBJ1-5; D unresolved. Germline CDR1 and CDR2: SGHTA and FQGNSA. The V end was cut by 1 base, the J end by 4 bases, with 14 bases between. The CDR3 has 16 residues. The variable domain in full, completed from reference TRBV7-2 and TRBJ1-5, reads GAGVSQSPSNKVTEKGKDVELRCDPISGHTALYWYRQSLGQGLEFLIYFQGNSAPDKSGLPSDRFSAERTGGSVSTLTIQRTQQEDSAVYLCASSLGGLGENQPQHFGDGTRLSIL.

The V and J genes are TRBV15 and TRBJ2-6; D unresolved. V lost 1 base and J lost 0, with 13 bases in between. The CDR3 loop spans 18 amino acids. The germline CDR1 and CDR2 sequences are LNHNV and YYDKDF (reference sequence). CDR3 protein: CATSRVLQAISGANVLTF. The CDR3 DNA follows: TGTGCCACCAGCAGAGTATTGCAGGCGATCTCTGGGGCCAACGTCCTGACTTTC.

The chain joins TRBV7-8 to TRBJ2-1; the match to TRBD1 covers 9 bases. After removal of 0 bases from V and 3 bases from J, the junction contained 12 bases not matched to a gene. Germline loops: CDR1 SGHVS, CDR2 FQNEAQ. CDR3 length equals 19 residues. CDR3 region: CASSLATYSGTGSYNEQFF. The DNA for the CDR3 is TGTGCCAGCAGCTTAGCGACCTACTCCGGGACAGGGAGCTACAATGAGCAGTTCTTC.

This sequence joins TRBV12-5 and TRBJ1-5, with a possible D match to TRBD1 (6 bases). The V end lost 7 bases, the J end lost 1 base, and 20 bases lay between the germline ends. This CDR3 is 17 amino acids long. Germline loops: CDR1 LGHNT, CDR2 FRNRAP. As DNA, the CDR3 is TGTGCTAGTGAGGGCAGGGGCCCATCGGTGAGCAATCAGCCCCAGCATTTT. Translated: CASEGRGPSVSNQPQHF.

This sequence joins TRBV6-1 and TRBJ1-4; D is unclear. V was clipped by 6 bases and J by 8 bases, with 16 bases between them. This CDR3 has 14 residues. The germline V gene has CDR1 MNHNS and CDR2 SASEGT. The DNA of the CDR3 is TGTGCCAGCAGAAACCGATCGGGAGGGGAAAAACTGTTTTTT. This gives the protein CASRNRSGGEKLFF.

The CDR3 nucleotides are TGTGCCAGCCATTACTCGGGGGGCTGGCCCGCTTTCTTT. Encoded protein: CASHYSGGWPAFF. The genes are TRBV19 and TRBJ1-1, with a possible D match to TRBD1 (6 bases). Trimming removed 9 bases at V and 11 bases at J, with 22 bases between. Germline V lookup: CDR1 LNHDA, CDR2 SQIVND (reference sequence). The CDR3 is 13 amino acids.

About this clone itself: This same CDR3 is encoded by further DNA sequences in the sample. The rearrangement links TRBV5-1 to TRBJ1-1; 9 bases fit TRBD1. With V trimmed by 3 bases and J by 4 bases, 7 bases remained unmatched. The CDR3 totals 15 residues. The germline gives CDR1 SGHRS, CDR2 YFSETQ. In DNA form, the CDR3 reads TGCGCCAGCAGCTCCTCACAGGGGGCCAGCACTGAAGCTTTCTTT. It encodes CASSSSQGASTEAFF.

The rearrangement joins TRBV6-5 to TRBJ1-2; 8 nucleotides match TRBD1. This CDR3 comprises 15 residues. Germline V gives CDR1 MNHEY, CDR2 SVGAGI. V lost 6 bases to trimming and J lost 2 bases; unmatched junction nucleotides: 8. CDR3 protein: CASSKTGEKNYGYTF. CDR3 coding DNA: TGTGCCAGCAGCAAGACAGGGGAGAAAAACTATGGCTACACCTTC.

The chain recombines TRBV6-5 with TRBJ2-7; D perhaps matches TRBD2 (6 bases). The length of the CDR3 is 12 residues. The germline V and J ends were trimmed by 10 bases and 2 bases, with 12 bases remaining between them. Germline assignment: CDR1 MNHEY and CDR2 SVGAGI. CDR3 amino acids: CATTGGAYEQYF. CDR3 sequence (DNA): TGTGCCACCACCGGAGGGGCCTACGAGCAGTACTTC.

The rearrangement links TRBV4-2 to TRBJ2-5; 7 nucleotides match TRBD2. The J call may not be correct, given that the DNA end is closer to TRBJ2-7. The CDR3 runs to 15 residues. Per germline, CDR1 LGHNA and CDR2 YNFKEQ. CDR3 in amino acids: CASSQEWGGVYEQYF. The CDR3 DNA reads TGTGCCAGCAGCCAAGAATGGGGGGGAGTCTACGAGCAGTACTTC.